Below are 15 T cell receptor beta chains sequenced from a single sample in a study of a mutant IDH1 vaccine in newly diagnosed glioma. These receptors have no identified antigens. The time point here: week 11, during vaccination. The vaccine gave 300 ug of a 20-mer mutant IDH1 peptide subcutaneously per dose. Assay: immunoSEQ multiplex PCR; the TCRdb copy retains only in-frame clones and omits some. The sample has about 21,000 clones, 85% to 90% seen once. This sample comprised PBMCs, obtained from a glioma patient whose treatment included an IDH1 peptide vaccine. These receptors were obtained from a woman aged 40 to 49 with glioma.

The chain couples TRBV19 to TRBJ2-5; unclear D gene. V lost 4 bases to trimming and J lost 5 bases, with 14 bases between them. CDR1 is LNHDA, CDR2 SQIVND, per germline (reference sequence). The length of the CDR3 is 14 residues. The DNA of the CDR3 is TGTGCCAGTAGTAAGGCGGACCAAGGGGAGACCCAGTACTTC. Amino acids: CASSKADQGETQYF.

The V gene is TRBV13, the J gene TRBJ2-3, with D uncertain. Germline V gene lookup returns CDR1 PRHDT and CDR2 FYEKMQ (reference sequence). This CDR3 has 12 amino acids. Trimming pared 1 base from V and 4 bases from J, leaving 3 bases between. This CDR3 is CASSLAADTQYF. The CDR3 region has the DNA TGTGCCAGCAGCTTAGCTGCAGATACGCAGTATTTT.

The V and J genes are TRBV7-9 and TRBJ2-2; no clear D gene. V lost 1 base to trimming and J lost 7 bases, with 25 bases between them. The CDR3 length is 19 residues. Per the germline V gene, CDR1 is SEHNR and CDR2 is FQNEAQ (reference sequence). CDR3 in DNA: TGTGCCAGCAGCTTAGTGGCAAAGAGAAGGCAACCGGACCGCGGGGAGCTGTTTTTT. Protein: CASSLVAKRRQPDRGELFF.

This clone was seen a few times. The V call is TRBV27, the J call TRBJ2-5; D gene ambiguous. CDR3 length: 15 residues. V lost 7 bases and J 5 bases, leaving 20 bases between the germline ends. Germline values: CDR1 MNHEY, CDR2 SMNVEV (reference sequence). The CDR3 protein is CASNPDWRLPETQYF. CDR3 DNA sequence: TGTGCCAGCAACCCCGACTGGCGGTTACCCGAGACCCAGTACTTC.

J is TRBJ2-5 and V is TRBV7-2; D might be TRBD1 or TRBD2, each matching 5 bases. CDR3 length equals 13 residues. The germline V gene has CDR1 SGHTA and CDR2 FQGNSA. V gave up 4 bases and J gave up 4 bases, with 10 bases separating them. CDR3 sequence (DNA): TGTGCCAGCAGCTCAGAGAGGGGAGAGACCCAGTACTTC. It translates to CASSSERGETQYF.

The chain is built from TRBV5-4 and TRBJ1-1; maybe TRBD1 (5 bases). V was clipped by 3 bases and J by 6 bases, with 12 bases between them. Per the germline V gene, CDR1 is SGHNT and CDR2 is YYREEE (reference sequence). This CDR3 has 13 residues. The chain's CDR3 is CASSYDRHAEAFF. In DNA form, the CDR3 reads TGTGCCAGCAGCTACGACAGACACGCTGAAGCTTTCTTT. Combining the CDR3 with reference TRBV5-4 and TRBJ1-1 gives the whole variable domain ETGVTQSPTHLIKTRGQQVTLRCSSQSGHNTVSWYQQALGQGPQFIFQYYREEENGRGNFPPRFSGLQFPNYSSELNVNALELDDSALYLCASSYDRHAEAFFGQGTRLTVV.

The V and J genes are TRBV5-1 and TRBJ1-5; tentatively, D is TRBD1 (5 bases). The germline V gene encodes CDR1 SGHRS and CDR2 YFSETQ. Between the trimmed V and J ends, which lost 0 bases and 6 bases, there was a span of 19 bases. This CDR3 has 17 amino acids. CDR3: CASSLGDGEGSIQPQHF. CDR3 sequence (DNA): TGCGCCAGCAGCTTGGGGGATGGGGAGGGGAGTATTCAGCCCCAGCATTTT.

This clone was seen a handful of times. The chain links TRBV6-5 to TRBJ1-1; unclear D gene. The CDR3 runs to 13 residues. Trimming stripped 4 bases from V and 1 base from J, with 7 bases between. Germline-derived CDR1 and CDR2 are MNHEY and SVGAGI. The CDR3 loop reads CASSFSGNTEAFF. DNA for the CDR3: TGTGCCAGCAGTTTTTCAGGGAACACTGAAGCTTTCTTT.

The chain combines TRBV5-1 with TRBJ2-2, with TRBD2 matching 8 bases. The junction had 8 bases not matched to a gene; V was cut back by 4 bases and J by 0 bases. The germline gives CDR1 SGHRS, CDR2 YFSETQ. The CDR3 loop spans 17 amino acids. Written as DNA, the CDR3 is TGCGCCAGCAGCCCGGTCCCTAGCGGGTCGAACACCGGGGAGCTGTTTTTT. This gives the protein CASSPVPSGSNTGELFF.

The chain uses TRBV2 and TRBJ2-1, with a weak D call TRBD2 (7 bases). Germline V gives CDR1 SNHLY, CDR2 FYNNEI. The CDR3 contains 15 residues. V lost 7 bases and J lost 2, with 15 bases in between. The CDR3 coding sequence is TGTGCCAGCATGAGGGGGGGAGTGCCCTACAATGAGCAGTTCTTC. Protein: CASMRGGVPYNEQFF.

The chain has TRBV30 and TRBJ1-2; the D is unclear. Looked up from germline, CDR1 is GTSNPN and CDR2 is SVGIG (reference sequence). V lost 4 bases and J 5 bases, leaving 11 bases between the germline ends. The CDR3 is 12 amino acids. CDR3 residues: CAWITTGYGYTF. The CDR3 DNA follows: TGTGCCTGGATCACAACTGGTTATGGCTACACCTTC.

The chain carries TRBV18 and TRBJ2-2, with TRBD1 matching 8 bases. J lost 2 bases, V lost 4 bases, and 6 bases had no gene match. The CDR3 loop spans 16 amino acids. Per germline, CDR1 KGHSH and CDR2 LQKENI. This CDR3 reads CASSLGQEPNTGELFF. The CDR3 coding sequence is TGTGCCAGCTCACTGGGACAGGAACCCAACACCGGGGAGCTGTTTTTT. The entire variable domain, with the rest obtained from reference TRBV18 and TRBJ2-2, is as follows: NAGVMQNPRHLVRRRGQEARLRCSPMKGHSHVYWYRQLPEEGLKFMVYLQKENIIDESGMPKERFSAEFPKEGPSILRIQQVVRGDSAAYFCASSLGQEPNTGELFFGEGSRLTVL.

The chain carries TRBV6-5 and TRBJ2-3, with TRBD1 matching 7 bases. CDR1 MNHEY and CDR2 SVGAGI come from the germline V gene. Germline trimming cut 2 bases from V and 7 bases from J; bases unmatched to any gene: 3. The CDR3 is 13 amino acids. This chain's CDR3 is CASSYRQGYTQYF. The CDR3 coding sequence is TGTGCCAGCAGTTACCGACAGGGTTATACGCAGTATTTT.

This clone is a singleton in its sample. This chain connects TRBV29-1 to TRBJ2-5; 7 positions match TRBD2. Germline CDR1 reads SQVTM; CDR2 reads ANQGSEA. V was pared by 6 bases and J by 3 bases, with 7 bases of the junction left unmatched. CDR3 size: 13 residues. CDR3 sequence (DNA): TGCAGCGTGCGGGACTACAAAAAAGAGACCCAGTACTTC. Translated: CSVRDYKKETQYF. Together with reference TRBV29-1 and TRBJ2-5, the CDR3 gives the full variable domain: SAVISQKPSRDICQRGTSLTIQCQVDSQVTMMFWYRQQPGQSLTLIATANQGSEATYESGFVIDKFPISRPNLTFSTLTVSNMSPEDSSIYLCSVRDYKKETQYFGPGTRLLVL.

The gene calls are TRBV7-9 and TRBJ1-1; D unclear. The length of the CDR3 is 13 residues. Looked up from germline, CDR1 is SEHNR and CDR2 is FQNEAQ (reference sequence). V dropped 4 bases and J dropped 6 bases, with 12 bases sitting between them. The CDR3 spells CASSSSLDSEAFF. In DNA, the CDR3 is TGTGCCAGCAGCTCCAGCCTGGACTCTGAAGCTTTCTTT.